This TCR beta chain is drawn from a study of shared clonotypes between healthy human individuals (dated by TCRdb to between 2020 and 2021). Turning to the overall study: The cohort included a few men and a couple of women between 18 and 49 years of age. Libraries were prepared and TCR repertoires were sequenced by different laboratories using diverse techniques, in order to increase sequencing depth and limit assay-specific biases. Blood TCR repertoires of roughly five healthy adults were deeply sequenced to estimate repertoire size and the extent of clonotype sharing between individuals. Each donor's leukapheresis produced roughly between roughly 0.9 and 9 billion PBMCs. Per donor, three plates each were used for CD4 naive and CD4 memory, two for CD8 naive, and one for CD8 memory. Points the paper makes about the study in general: Because the study included only a small number of donors, the genetic and exposure-history diversity represented was limited. Compared with non-shared clonotypes, the clonotypes found in all four sorted-subset donors had higher generation probabilities. Sampling was limited to blood, and TCR repertoires in tissue likely differ from TCR repertoires in blood. Estimated clonotype richness was generally larger for naive than for memory subsets. Based on pairwise subsampling, the degree of clonotype sharing among donors was expected to be affected by sequencing depth. Incomplete sequencing was indicated by rarefaction of sorted-subset datasets, despite the large sequencing depth. When a handful of donors were compared, the shared fraction of clonotypes was roughly 4.8% for naive CD4, 3.5% to 4% for naive CD8, 2% to 2.5% for memory CD4, and 0.3% to 0.5% for memory CD8.

A remark on this clone: This clone's antigen is unknown. The sample holds no much larger clone one base away, and base qualities are not on file.

Using the deep immunoSEQ assay, multiplex PCR amplified TCR CDR3 regions from genomic DNA. Extracted genomic DNA from each cell subset was spread evenly across all wells of several immunoSEQ 96-well plates, with each plate serving as a replicate. For sorted subsets, approximately 200 ng of genomic DNA, equivalent to 25,000 to 35,000 T cell genomes, went into each replicate PCR. The purified libraries were quantified using a Qubit 3.0 fluorometer, sized with a Bioanalyzer 2100, and then quantified again using the KAPA Library Quantification kit. Every immunoSEQ 96-well plate was sequenced on a dedicated single-read 150-cycle Illumina NextSeq 550 flow cell. The published analysis was carried out like this. Because the immunoSEQ output held only junctional sequences and lacked quality scores, the filtering could not match the filtering applied to full-length reads. Sequences were annotated with PyIR, a Python wrapper for IgBLAST v1.9, using IMGT germline references to assign V/J genes and CDR3. Reads were removed for weak V/J assignments (E-value above 1e-6), missing CDR3, stop codons, out-of-frame junctions, or ambiguous translated residues. V3J clonotypes were defined by identical inferred V gene, J gene, and CDR3 amino acid sequence. Percentage overlap between repertoires was computed as shared unique clonotypes divided by the size of the smaller repertoire. RTK rarefaction, the Chao1 estimator, and Recon v2.1 estimates of unobserved clonotypes were used to assess repertoire richness. Generation probabilities were computed with OLGA for all TCRbeta clonotypes obtained by the gDNA method from several donors. In its TCRdb copy, this immuneACCESS table keeps in-frame sequences only and misses some clones. Where compared with another copy, unresolved V genes explain less than half of these, and the others have no known cause. D and trimming were read from the DNA, whereas the V and J calls and clone size are those reported in that table. The table for this sample lists a few million clones; around nine tenths of them were counted only once. The top ten clones comprise over 0.12% of the sample.

The CDR3 measures 17 amino acids from cysteine to phenylalanine. Kept here is only the CDR3 DNA, which spans 51 bases and is read in frame from base 1. V was cut back by 4 bases and J by 0 bases, leaving a gap of 19 bases between them. CDR1 and CDR2, per the germline V gene, are ENHRY and SYGVKD. Donors were healthy HIV-negative adults with no recently reported acute infections or vaccinations. Every donor was a Caucasian adult living in Nashville, Tennessee, USA. CD4+ T cells were enriched by magnetic negative selection, after which naive cells were positively selected on CD45RA and the negative fraction was taken as the memory subset. After blood collection by leukapheresis, PBMCs were isolated using Ficoll-Histopaque density gradient centrifugation and then cryopreserved in the vapor phase of liquid nitrogen. Purity and quantity of every magnetically sorted T cell population were checked by analytical flow cytometry. From each sorted fraction, genomic DNA was isolated and quantified by UV absorbance on a Nanodrop 2000c.

The clonotype was recovered from a man aged 18 to 29 in good health. The sample was naive CD4+ T cells sorted from blood. In the paper's terms, the cell subset or site label means: CD45RA+ positively selected. The chain is assembled from TRBV10-3 and TRBJ2-7; a confident D gene designation cannot be given. At the DNA level, the sequence is TGTGCCATCAGTGGCAGCCTAACGGGCCCCTCCTCCTACGAGCAGTACTTC. This sequence encodes CAISGSLTGPSSYEQYF.